These 30 T cell receptor beta chains were all obtained from the same sample, sequenced in a study of cytomegalovirus exposure and HLA in healthy donors. In the PCR, 60 Vbeta and 13 Jbeta primers were used. TCRdb keeps only in-frame clones here, not all; method: immunoSEQ multiplex PCR. This repertoire shows roughly 67,000 clones, about 80% found once; its top ten account for under 9%. The sequencing input was PBMCs. The receptors here all came from a man in his sixties in good health and CMV-seropositive.

V usage is TRBV6-1 and J usage is TRBJ1-5, with D tentatively TRBD1 (5 bases). Trimming stripped 1 base from V and 0 bases from J, with 13 bases between. Per germline, CDR1 MNHNS and CDR2 SASEGT. This CDR3 has 17 residues. The CDR3 nucleotides are TGTGCCAGCAGTGAAGATGCGACAGTATATAGCAATCAGCCCCAGCATTTT. This sequence encodes CASSEDATVYSNQPQHF.

This clone was recorded once. The chain is built from TRBV25-1 and TRBJ1-6; no reliable D call. The germline CDR1 and CDR2 sequences are MGHDK and SYGVNS. There are 13 residues in the CDR3. V shed 5 bases and J shed 7 bases, with 9 bases lying between them. The chain's CDR3 is CASSSRENSPLHF. CDR3 sequence (DNA): TGTGCCAGCAGTTCCCGGGAGAATTCACCCCTCCACTTT.

A few counts support this clone. One end of the junction fails to match germline, which may point to a read error. The chain links TRBV7-7 to TRBJ2-3; D call uncertain. This CDR3 is built from 14 residues. Germline assignment: CDR1 SSHAT and CDR2 FNYEAQ (reference sequence). The CDR3 DNA reads TGTGCTAGCAGCTTAGCTGGCTCAACAGATACGCAGTATTTT. Protein product: CASSLAGSTDTQYF.

The rearrangement uses TRBV6-5 and TRBJ1-5; 7 bases agree with TRBD1. This CDR3 is 15 amino acids long. CDR1 MNHEY and CDR2 SVGAGI come from the germline V gene. Trimming removed 5 bases from V and 2 bases from J; junction bases left unmatched: 6. CDR3 region: CASSPRGIGNQPQHF. Written as DNA, the CDR3 is TGTGCCAGCAGTCCCAGGGGGATCGGCAATCAGCCCCAGCATTTT.

This chain connects TRBV27 to TRBJ2-5; perhaps TRBD2 as D (6 bases). Trimming took off 4 bases at V and 6 bases at J, with 15 bases between the two ends. The CDR3 runs to 14 residues. Germline CDR1 and CDR2: MNHEY and SMNVEV (reference sequence). The CDR3 is CASSSSRGGKTQYF. The CDR3 DNA is TGTGCCAGCAGTTCCTCTAGGGGCGGGAAGACCCAGTACTTC.

The rearrangement links TRBV5-4 to TRBJ2-7; 9 bases match TRBD1. Germline V gene lookup returns CDR1 SGHNT and CDR2 YYREEE (reference sequence). The J segment lost 2 bases and the V segment lost 3 bases, leaving 6 bases of the junction unmatched. The CDR3 contains 15 residues. The CDR3 sequence: CASSSRDREAYEQYF. DNA of the CDR3: TGTGCCAGCAGCTCACGGGACAGGGAGGCCTACGAGCAGTACTTC.

This chain links TRBV5-1 with TRBJ2-5, with 8 bases identical to TRBD1. From germline, CDR1 is SGHRS and CDR2 YFSETQ. J gave up 1 base and V 7 bases, and 3 bases lay outside the gene matches. This CDR3 region has 13 residues. The CDR3 nucleotides read TGCGCCAGCCACGGACAGGGCCAAGAGACCCAGTACTTC. Amino acid sequence: CASHGQGQETQYF.

The J gene is TRBJ1-1, the V gene TRBV5-1; D not certain. This CDR3 has 14 residues. Trimming left V 0 bases short and J 4 bases short, with 10 bases between. Germline CDR1 SGHRS, CDR2 YFSETQ. CDR3 coding DNA: TGCGCCAGCAGCTTGGGGGCGGGAGGCACTGAAGCTTTCTTT. Protein: CASSLGAGGTEAFF.

V is TRBV5-1 and J is TRBJ2-5; maybe TRBD2 (5 bases). The CDR3 length is 13 residues. Trimming removed 2 bases from V and 5 bases from J, with 10 bases in between. Germline V lookup: CDR1 SGHRS, CDR2 YFSETQ. The CDR3 DNA follows: TGCGCCAGCAGCTTCGGAGCGGACGAGACCCAGTACTTC. Encoded protein: CASSFGADETQYF.

The J gene is TRBJ2-2, the V gene TRBV7-6; 9 nucleotides match TRBD2. The germline V gene has CDR1 SGHVS and CDR2 FNYEAQ. J was trimmed by 4 bases and V by 0 bases; bases with no gene match: 3. The CDR3 is made up of 16 amino acids. CDR3 loop: CASSLAGLASTGELFF. The CDR3 region has the DNA TGTGCCAGCAGCTTAGCTGGACTAGCGAGCACCGGGGAGCTGTTTTTT.

The chain uses TRBV6-5 and TRBJ2-5; D perhaps matches TRBD1 (6 bases). Per germline, CDR1 MNHEY and CDR2 SVGAGI. V was clipped by 5 bases and J by 3 bases, with 10 bases between them. This CDR3 contains 13 residues. CDR3 sequence: CASSRGGEETQYF. In nucleotides, the CDR3 is TGTGCCAGCAGTCGAGGGGGAGAAGAGACCCAGTACTTC.

This chain connects TRBV19 to TRBJ1-5; D unclear. The CDR3 is made up of 15 amino acids. Trimming removed 0 bases from V and 3 bases from J, with 9 bases in between. Germline V lookup: CDR1 LNHDA, CDR2 SQIVND (reference sequence). DNA of the CDR3: TGTGCCAGTAGTATAGAGGGGAGACCCAATCAGCCCCAGCATTTT. Amino acids: CASSIEGRPNQPQHF.

Comments on this clone: Other DNA sequences in this specimen translate into the identical CDR3. The chain has TRBV7-9 and TRBJ2-7; no reliable D call. The germline V and J ends were trimmed by 6 bases and 3 bases, with 12 bases remaining between them. The CDR3 runs 13 residues. CDR1 and CDR2 (germline): SEHNR, FQNEAQ (reference sequence). The CDR3 reads CASSRGAVYEQYF. The CDR3 DNA sequence: TGTGCCAGCAGTCGCGGCGCCGTCTACGAGCAGTACTTC.

The chain joins TRBV6-5 to TRBJ1-5; possibly TRBD1 for D (6 bases). Trimming took 7 bases from V and 5 from J, leaving 12 bases between them. Germline V gene lookup returns CDR1 MNHEY and CDR2 SVGAGI. The CDR3 runs 13 residues. CDR3: CASTTGLHQPQHF. Here the CDR3 DNA reads TGTGCCAGCACCACAGGGCTCCATCAGCCCCAGCATTTT.

The chain carries TRBV5-1 and TRBJ1-6, with 7 bases lining up with TRBD1. The CDR3 covers 13 residues. CDR1 SGHRS and CDR2 YFSETQ come from the germline V gene. Trimming removed 4 bases from V and 11 bases from J; junction bases left unmatched: 6. As DNA, the CDR3 is TGCGCCAGCAGCCCAAGAGACAGGGCACCCCTCCACTTT. This encodes CASSPRDRAPLHF.

The chain recombines TRBV7-9 with TRBJ1-2, with D tentatively TRBD1 (6 bases). The CDR3 extends over 13 amino acids. Germline lookup yields CDR1 SEHNR and CDR2 FQNEAQ (reference sequence). V lost 4 bases, J lost 4 bases, and 10 bases lay in between. DNA of the CDR3: TGTGCCAGCAGCTCAGACAGGAGCTATGGCTACACCTTC. Its translation is CASSSDRSYGYTF.

This sequence joins TRBV18 and TRBJ2-3; maybe TRBD1 (7 bases). This CDR3 has 16 residues. The germline V gene encodes CDR1 KGHSH and CDR2 LQKENI. The V end was cut by 1 base, the J end by 0 bases, with 11 bases between. DNA of the CDR3: TGTGCCAGCTCACCACTGGGGGGACAGAGCACAGATACGCAGTATTTT. Translation: CASSPLGGQSTDTQYF.

CDR3 DNA sequence: TGTGCCAGCAGCCCCAGGGCTGGGGCCAACGTCCTGACTTTC. Protein product: CASSPRAGANVLTF. This rearrangement joins TRBV5-4 to TRBJ2-6, with D possibly being TRBD1 (5 bases). The CDR3 sequence is 14 residues long. From germline, CDR1 is SGHNT and CDR2 YYREEE (reference sequence). The V and J ends lost 4 bases and 2 bases respectively, with 7 bases between them.

By its share, this clone is large (0.1 to 1%). This rearrangement joins TRBV4-2 to TRBJ2-1, with 10 bases that match TRBD2. This CDR3 is built from 15 residues. The V and J ends lost 8 bases and 8 bases, in that order; junction bases with no gene match: 12. Germline CDR1 is LGHNA and CDR2 is YNFKEQ. The CDR3 sequence is CASCPTGLARDEQFF. CDR3 DNA: TGTGCCAGCTGCCCAACGGGACTAGCGAGAGATGAGCAGTTCTTC.

This clone was picked up a small number of times. The chain links TRBV7-2 to TRBJ2-3, with no clear D. Looked up from germline, CDR1 is SGHTA and CDR2 is FQGNSA. CDR3 length equals 14 residues. Trimming removed 1 base at V and 2 bases at J, with 7 bases between. The chain's CDR3 is CASSLDIITDTQYF. In DNA form, the CDR3 reads TGTGCCAGCAGCTTAGATATTATCACAGATACGCAGTATTTT.

The table lists this clone with a few counts. The chain combines TRBV11-2 with TRBJ2-1; D is perhaps TRBD1 (6 bases). Germline CDR1 and CDR2: SGHAT and FQNNGV. The CDR3 loop spans 16 amino acids. Trimming took 3 bases from V and 3 from J, leaving 15 bases between them. The CDR3 DNA is TGTGCCAGCAGCTTGAGTGCGTCAGGGGTCTACAATGAGCAGTTCTTC. Translation: CASSLSASGVYNEQFF.

The chain carries TRBV4-2 and TRBJ1-3, with D possibly TRBD1 on 6 matching bases. CDR3 length: 15 amino acids. Trimming stripped 4 bases from V and 2 bases from J, with 12 bases between. CDR1 is LGHNA, CDR2 YNFKEQ, per germline. CDR3 region: CASSREGGAGNTIYF. CDR3 nucleotide sequence: TGTGCCAGCAGCCGAGAGGGGGGGGCTGGAAACACCATATATTTT.

The CDR3 loop is CASSLDPGSNYGYTF. DNA of the CDR3: TGTGCCAGCAGCTTGGATCCGGGGTCTAACTATGGCTACACCTTC. The genes are TRBV5-4 and TRBJ1-2; unclear D gene. CDR1 and CDR2 (germline): SGHNT, YYREEE (reference sequence). V gave up 0 bases and J gave up 0 bases, with 9 bases separating them. The CDR3 is 15 residues long. The complete variable domain, with remaining parts taken from reference TRBV5-4 and TRBJ1-2, reads ETGVTQSPTHLIKTRGQQVTLRCSSQSGHNTVSWYQQALGQGPQFIFQYYREEENGRGNFPPRFSGLQFPNYSSELNVNALELDDSALYLCASSLDPGSNYGYTFGSGTRLTVV.

The table lists this clone with a few counts. The chain joins TRBV6-5 to TRBJ2-1; TRBD2 matches at 9 bases. J was trimmed by 5 bases and V by 0 bases; bases with no gene match: 5. The CDR3 loop spans 16 amino acids. The germline CDR1 and CDR2 sequences are MNHEY and SVGAGI. CDR3 protein: CASSYSSLAGHNEQFF. CDR3 DNA sequence: TGTGCCAGCAGTTACTCTAGTCTAGCGGGACACAATGAGCAGTTCTTC.

The chain employs TRBV11-1 and TRBJ2-7; 11 bases map to TRBD1. Germline trimming cut 3 bases from V and 3 bases from J; bases unmatched to any gene: 10. Looked up from germline, CDR1 is SGHAT and CDR2 is FQDESV (reference sequence). The CDR3 extends over 17 amino acids. CDR3 region: CASSFLDRGLLNYEQYF. In DNA, the CDR3 is TGTGCCAGCAGCTTCCTGGACAGGGGGCTTTTAAACTACGAGCAGTACTTC. The whole variable domain, remainder taken from reference TRBV11-1 and TRBJ2-7, is EAEVAQSPRYKITEKSQAVAFWCDPISGHATLYWYRQILGQGPELLVQFQDESVVDDSQLPKDRFSAERLKGVDSTLKIQPAELGDSAMYLCASSFLDRGLLNYEQYFGPGTRLTVT.

The V call is TRBV6-5, the J call TRBJ2-7, with 10 bases identical to TRBD1. The germline CDR1 and CDR2 sequences are MNHEY and SVGAGI. The CDR3 spans 15 residues. Trimming removed 0 bases from V and 6 bases from J; junction bases left unmatched: 5. The CDR3: CASSYSRTGGSEQYF. The CDR3 DNA reads TGTGCCAGCAGTTACTCCCGGACAGGGGGAAGCGAGCAGTACTTC.

This chain joins TRBV7-2 and TRBJ2-5, with 7 bases fitting TRBD2. The CDR3 length is 14 residues. CDR1 is SGHTA and CDR2 is FQGNSA in the germline V gene. V shed 2 bases, J shed 4 bases, and the junction held 4 bases outside the gene matches. The DNA for the CDR3 is TGTGCCAGCAGCTTAAGGCCGGGAGGAGAGACCCAGTACTTC. Translating gives CASSLRPGGETQYF. The variable domain in full, completed from reference TRBV7-2 and TRBJ2-5, reads GAGVSQSPSNKVTEKGKDVELRCDPISGHTALYWYRQSLGQGLEFLIYFQGNSAPDKSGLPSDRFSAERTGGSVSTLTIQRTQQEDSAVYLCASSLRPGGETQYFGPGTRLLVL.

This clone came up once. This chain uses TRBV7-9 with TRBJ2-2; D may be TRBD2 (5 bases). The CDR3 has 12 amino acids. V lost 2 bases to trimming and J lost 7 bases, with 5 bases between them. Germline-derived CDR1 and CDR2 are SEHNR and FQNEAQ (reference sequence). CDR3: CASSLRGGELFF. In nucleotides, the CDR3 is TGTGCCAGCAGCTTACGGGGCGGGGAGCTGTTTTTT.

The chain has TRBV6-5 and TRBJ2-7, with a tentative D call TRBD2 (6 bases). Germline assignment: CDR1 MNHEY and CDR2 SVGAGI. V was shortened by 2 bases and J by 2 bases, with 13 bases between the two germline ends. The CDR3 consists of 15 residues. The CDR3 DNA is TGTGCCAGCAGTTACGCCTTTGGGGGGACCTACGAGCAGTACTTC. It specifies CASSYAFGGTYEQYF.

The V and J genes are TRBV19 and TRBJ2-5; 12 positions agree with TRBD1. The DNA end is a closer match to TRBJ2-7, so the J assignment may be wrong. CDR1 is LNHDA, CDR2 SQIVND, per germline (reference sequence). CDR3 length equals 14 residues. CDR3 sequence: CASSKGQGALEQYF. Written as DNA, the CDR3 is TGTGCCAGTAGTAAGGGACAGGGGGCTCTCGAGCAGTACTTC.